The rows below give T cell receptor beta chains drawn from one sample of a study of blood T cell repertoires in COVID-19. Produced via immunoSEQ multiplex PCR; TCRdb's table is partial and in-frame only. The data hold roughly 99,000 clones, with under 95% observed a single time. Specimen: peripheral blood. Every receptor here comes from a woman in her thirties with acute or convalescent COVID-19. CDR3s include the opening cysteine and the closing phenylalanine or tryptophan. The D gene is left open where the match is weak. Size tells how often a clone was seen (once, few, many) or the class of an expanded clone, and some rows leave it out.

V gene: TRBV4-2
clone size: -
D gene: -
J gene: TRBJ1-1
CDR3 DNA: TGTGCCAGCAGCCATGAGACGGGCACTGAAGCTTTCTTT
CDR3 protein: CASSHETGTEAFF

V gene: TRBV20-1
clone size: -
D gene: TRBD1
J gene: TRBJ1-6
CDR3 DNA: TGCAGTGCTAGTTTCGGACAGGGTAATTCACCCCTCCACTTT
CDR3 protein: CSASFGQGNSPLHF

V gene: TRBV3-1/TRBV3-2
clone size: -
D gene: TRBD1
J gene: TRBJ1-4
CDR3 DNA: TGTGCCAGCAGCCAGGACAGGGGGGTTGAAAAACTGTTTTTT
CDR3 protein: CASSQDRGVEKLFF

V gene: TRBV27
clone size: -
D gene: TRBD1
J gene: TRBJ1-2
CDR3 DNA: TGTGCCAGCAGTCCTAATGTGGACAGGGCTTATGGCTACACCTTC
CDR3 protein: CASSPNVDRAYGYTF

V gene: TRBV19
clone size: -
D gene: -
J gene: TRBJ1-2
CDR3 DNA: TGTGCCAGTGCAGATTTAAACTATGGCTACACCTTC
CDR3 protein: CASADLNYGYTF

V gene: TRBV7-9
clone size: -
D gene: TRBD1
J gene: TRBJ2-1
CDR3 DNA: TGTGCCAGCAGCTGGGTTGACAGGGGGCCGGACAATGAGCAGTTCTTC
CDR3 protein: CASSWVDRGPDNEQFF

V gene: TRBV28
clone size: -
D gene: -
J gene: TRBJ1-1
CDR3 DNA: TGTGCCAGCAGGGACAGCTTTAACACTGAAGCTTTCTTT
CDR3 protein: CASRDSFNTEAFF

V gene: TRBV7-2
clone size: -
D gene: -
J gene: TRBJ2-1
CDR3 DNA: TGTGCCAGCAGCTTAAGTATCGGCGGAGGCCGTGAGGATGAGCAGTTCTTC
CDR3 protein: CASSLSIGGGREDEQFF

V gene: TRBV5-1
clone size: -
D gene: TRBD1
J gene: TRBJ1-4
CDR3 DNA: TGCGCCAGCAGCTTGGGCCGGACAGGGGCTAATGAAAAACTGTTTTTT
CDR3 protein: CASSLGRTGANEKLFF

V gene: TRBV4-1
clone size: -
D gene: -
J gene: TRBJ2-1
CDR3 DNA: TGCGCCAGCAGCCAAGCCGCGTTAGCGGAATACAATGAGCAGTTCTTC
CDR3 protein: CASSQAALAEYNEQFF

V gene: TRBV2
clone size: once
D gene: -
J gene: TRBJ1-6
CDR3 DNA: TGTGCCAGCGGTCGGAATTCACCCCTCCACTTT
CDR3 protein: CASGRNSPLHF

V gene: TRBV2
clone size: -
D gene: TRBD1
J gene: TRBJ1-2
CDR3 DNA: TGTGCCAGCAGTGAAGCTACCGGGACAGTATATGGCTACACCTTC
CDR3 protein: CASSEATGTVYGYTF

V gene: TRBV13
clone size: once
D gene: TRBD1
J gene: TRBJ2-7
CDR3 DNA: TGTGCCAGCAGCTTTGCTGGGGACAGGGGGGTCGAGCAGTACTTC
CDR3 protein: CASSFAGDRGVEQYF

V gene: TRBV6-6
clone size: -
D gene: TRBD1
J gene: TRBJ1-3
CDR3 DNA: TGTGCCAGCAGTAGGGGGACAGGGGGTTCTGGAAACACCATATATTTT
CDR3 protein: CASSRGTGGSGNTIYF

V gene: TRBV19
clone size: -
D gene: -
J gene: TRBJ2-7
CDR3 DNA: TGTGCCAGTAGTATGGACAGAGACTACGAGCAGTACTTC
CDR3 protein: CASSMDRDYEQYF

V gene: TRBV10-3
clone size: once
D gene: -
J gene: TRBJ1-5
CDR3 DNA: TGTGCCATCAGTGAGCCGAGGGCCAACAGGGAACTGGGTCAGCCCCAGCATTTT
CDR3 protein: CAISEPRANRELGQPQHF